This T cell receptor beta chain originates from a study of T cell responses to AZD1222 COVID-19 vaccine. Study results and limitations: Clonal diversity may have been underestimated, and the donors were mostly white British, with more females than males.

The CDR3 covers 15 residues. CDR1 and CDR2 (germline): LGHDT, YNNKEL (reference sequence). Comment on this clone: Its antigen is undetermined. One end of the junction is discordant with germline, which a read error may explain.

The table came from immunoSEQ multiplex PCR; TCRdb's copy has only in-frame clones and leaves some out. The repertoire holds about 75,000 clones, roughly 88% seen once, with more than 8% in the top ten. The starting material was peripheral blood, obtained 28 days after the second dose of the MenACWY control vaccine. The J gene is TRBJ2-1, the V gene TRBV3-1 (or the pseudogene TRBV3-2); TRBD2 is a possible D gene (5 bases). This clonotype was obtained from an adult who received the MenACWY meningococcal vaccine as a control. The CDR3 DNA follows: TGTGCCAGCAGTCAAGGTGGCGGGTGGCGCGGTGAGCAGTTCTTC. Its protein product is CASSQGGGWRGEQFF.